This is a list of T cell receptor beta chains from one sample in a study of control samples from healthy donors and cancer patients. The table came from immunoSEQ multiplex PCR; TCRdb's copy has only in-frame clones and leaves some out. The sample yields approximately 90,000 clones, roughly 86% seen once. The sample consisted of blood. The receptor source for this set is a young man in good health. Both conserved end residues are part of each CDR3. D genes are given only for firm matches. Size values are once, few and many counts, or a class for expanded clones, and some rows have none.

d_call,v_call,clone_size,cdr3_length,j_call,cdr3_nt,cdr3_aa
.,TRBV30,.,14,TRBJ1-3,TGTGCCTGGAGCACCCTAATCCCTGGAAACACCATATATTTT,CAWSTLIPGNTIYF
.,TRBV2,.,13,TRBJ1-3,TGTGCCAGCATCGGCAGGGCCGGAAACACCATATATTTT,CASIGRAGNTIYF
.,TRBV11-3,.,11,TRBJ2-1,TGTGCCAGCAGCTCGCTTGGTGAGCAGTTCTTC,CASSSLGEQFF
.,TRBV2,.,13,TRBJ2-1,TGTGCCAGCAGTGGGCTAACTTACAATGAGCAGTTCTTC,CASSGLTYNEQFF
.,TRBV7-3,.,12,TRBJ2-4,TGTGCCAGCAGCTTAATATTTACAGGGTTGTACTTC,CASSLIFTGLYF
.,TRBV6-2/TRBV6-3,.,11,TRBJ2-7,TGTGCCAGCAGCCCCCGGTACGAGCAGTACTTC,CASSPRYEQYF
TRBD1,TRBV12-5,.,19,TRBJ1-5,TGTGCTAGTGGTTTGGATCCCGGGACAGGGCGTCGGGCTAATCAGCCCCAGCATTTT,CASGLDPGTGRRANQPQHF
TRBD1,TRBV18,.,16,TRBJ1-2,TGTGCCAGCTCACCACCTTCCCTGGGACAGGGAGTTAGCTACACCTTC,CASSPPSLGQGVSYTF
.,TRBV6-5,.,16,TRBJ2-5,TGTGCCAGCAGTTACTCGAGGGCAGGGTGGGAAGAGACCCAGTACTTC,CASSYSRAGWEETQYF
.,TRBV5-8,.,12,TRBJ1-2,TGTGCCAGCACCCCCTGGGGCTATGGCTACACCTTC,CASTPWGYGYTF
.,TRBV5-1,once,14,TRBJ1-6,TGCGCCAGCAGCTTGGACGGGGCGCGATCACCCCTCCACTTT,CASSLDGARSPLHF
TRBD1,TRBV3-1/TRBV3-2,.,15,TRBJ2-2,TGTGCCAGCAGCCAGTTGACAGGGACGGGCGGGGAGCTGTTTTTT,CASSQLTGTGGELFF
.,TRBV5-1,.,15,TRBJ1-3,TGCGCCAGCAGCTTGGACGGGGGCGCCGGAAACACCATATATTTT,CASSLDGGAGNTIYF
.,TRBV5-1,once,15,TRBJ1-1,TGCGCCAGCAGCTTGGGGGTCAGGTCTGCTACTGAAGCTTTCTTT,CASSLGVRSATEAFF
.,TRBV5-1,medium-sized,13,TRBJ2-7,TGCGCCAGCAGCGGAATGGCAGTCTACGAGCAGTACTTC,CASSGMAVYEQYF
TRBD2,TRBV7-9,.,17,TRBJ2-4,TGTGCCAGCAGCTCCCCGACTAGCGGAATAGCCAAAAACATTCAGTACTTC,CASSSPTSGIAKNIQYF
.,TRBV18,once,13,TRBJ1-2,TGTGCCAGCTCACCGGGGGATAACTATGGCTACACCTTC,CASSPGDNYGYTF
.,TRBV30,.,13,TRBJ2-6,TGTGCCTGGACGCTCTCTGGGGCCAACGTCCTGACTTTC,CAWTLSGANVLTF
.,TRBV7-2,.,16,TRBJ1-2,TGTGCCAGCAGCCTAGTAACCGGGACACTCGGTGGGGGCTACACCTTC,CASSLVTGTLGGGYTF
.,TRBV7-9,.,15,TRBJ2-2,TGTGCCAGCAGAATAGACAGGGGAGGGCCCGGGGAGCTGTTTTTT,CASRIDRGGPGELFF
.,TRBV6-5,.,13,TRBJ1-1,TGTGCCAGCAGCATACAGCGGGGCAATGAAGCTTTCTTT,CASSIQRGNEAFF
.,TRBV6-4,.,13,TRBJ2-7,TGTGCCAGCAATGGGGACCGATCCTACGAGCAGTACTTC,CASNGDRSYEQYF
.,TRBV5-4,.,18,TRBJ1-4,TGTGCCAGCAGCTTTATAGTCGGGACCAGGCGGTCTAATGAAAAACTGTTTTTT,CASSFIVGTRRSNEKLFF
.,TRBV6-5,.,13,TRBJ1-2,TGTGCCAGCAGTCCGCGAGGGCGCTATGGCTACACCTTC,CASSPRGRYGYTF
TRBD1,TRBV30,.,15,TRBJ1-3,TGTGCCTGGAGTCAATCAGGGGGTCGTGGAAACACCATATATTTT,CAWSQSGGRGNTIYF
.,TRBV10-3,.,14,TRBJ2-3,TGTGCCATCAGTGAACAGGGTACAGCAGATACGCAGTATTTT,CAISEQGTADTQYF
.,TRBV9,.,14,TRBJ1-5,TGTGCCAGCAGCGTAGGGGATCGAAATCAGCCCCAGCATTTT,CASSVGDRNQPQHF
.,TRBV11-2,.,15,TRBJ1-4,TGTGCCAGCAGCTTAGGACTGTCAACTAATGAAAAACTGTTTTTT,CASSLGLSTNEKLFF
TRBD2,TRBV11-2,once,17,TRBJ2-3,TGTGCCAGCAGCCCCCGGCAAGCGGGGGCAAGCACAGATACGCAGTATTTT,CASSPRQAGASTDTQYF
.,TRBV19,.,15,TRBJ2-1,TGTGCCAGTAGTATAGCAGGGGCCCCCACCAATGAGCAGTTCTTC,CASSIAGAPTNEQFF
TRBD2,TRBV5-5,.,17,TRBJ2-2,TGTGCCAGCAGCTTGAGGGCGGGGGGCGCGAACACCGGGGAGCTGTTTTTT,CASSLRAGGANTGELFF
.,TRBV29-1,once,14,TRBJ2-5,TGCAGCGTGACACCTTTGGACAGCCCCAAGACCCAGTACTTC,CSVTPLDSPKTQYF
TRBD2,TRBV4-1,few,17,TRBJ2-1,TGCGCCGCCAGCAGCCCTAGCGGGGGTGGCCCCTACAATGAGCAGTTCTTC,CAASSPSGGGPYNEQFF
.,TRBV15,.,16,TRBJ2-2,TGTGCCACCAGCAGAGATCGAGGGTGGGTCACCGGGGAGCTGTTTTTT,CATSRDRGWVTGELFF
TRBD1,TRBV6-6,.,15,TRBJ2-1,TGTGCCAGCAGTTACTCGAACAGGGGCAACAATGAGCAGTTCTTC,CASSYSNRGNNEQFF
.,TRBV3-1/TRBV3-2,once,15,TRBJ2-5,TGTGCCAGCAGCCAAGGGGCTACTAGCCGAGAGACCCAGTACTTC,CASSQGATSRETQYF
TRBD2,TRBV4-2,.,15,TRBJ2-5,TGTGCCAGCAGCCAGGGACTAGCGAGCCCAGAGACCCAGTACTTC,CASSQGLASPETQYF
TRBD1,TRBV15,.,14,TRBJ1-1,TGTGCCACCAGTCCGGACAGGAGAGGCACTGAAGCTTTCTTT,CATSPDRRGTEAFF
.,TRBV5-1,.,16,TRBJ2-3,TGCGCCAGCAGCTTGACTAGCACGCCTAGCACAGATACGCAGTATTTT,CASSLTSTPSTDTQYF
.,TRBV10-1,.,14,TRBJ2-1,TGCGCCAGCAGTGAAGGGGGACCTAACAATGAGCAGTTCTTC,CASSEGGPNNEQFF
.,TRBV7-4,.,10,TRBJ1-2,TGTGCCGTGGACCCCCGTGGCTACACCTTC,CAVDPRGYTF
.,TRBV30,.,14,TRBJ1-5,TGTGCCTGGAGTGTACAGGCGGGGAATCAGCCCCAGCATTTT,CAWSVQAGNQPQHF
.,TRBV7-3,.,16,TRBJ2-1,TGTGCCAGCGCCTTCGGGCGGGGGACACCGAACAATGAGCAGTTCTTC,CASAFGRGTPNNEQFF
TRBD1,TRBV28,once,14,TRBJ1-2,TGTGCCAGCAGATCGACAGGGGAAGGCAATGGCTACACCTTC,CASRSTGEGNGYTF
.,TRBV7-2,.,14,TRBJ2-1,TGTGCCAGCAGCCTTGCCGCCGGGAACAATGAGCAGTTCTTC,CASSLAAGNNEQFF
TRBD1,TRBV3-1/TRBV3-2,.,18,TRBJ2-7,TGTGCCAGCAGCCAAGCCGGGTTGGGACAGGGAAGAATCTACGAGCAGTACTTC,CASSQAGLGQGRIYEQYF
.,TRBV6-5,.,13,TRBJ2-2,TGTGCCAGCAGCCCCCAGGGCACCGGGGAGCTGTTTTTT,CASSPQGTGELFF
.,TRBV3-1/TRBV3-2,.,13,TRBJ1-5,TGTGCCAGCAGCCAAGATGAAGTTCAGCCCCAGCATTTT,CASSQDEVQPQHF
.,TRBV6-4,.,14,TRBJ2-1,TGTGCCAGCAGTGAGGGGGAACCCTACAATGAGCAGTTCTTC,CASSEGEPYNEQFF
.,TRBV18,.,16,TRBJ1-2,TGTGCCAGCTCAATGAACGGAGACCAAGTAAACTATGGCTACACCTTC,CASSMNGDQVNYGYTF
TRBD2,TRBV29-1,.,14,TRBJ2-3,TGCAGCGTTGTCGCGGGGGGGCCGGGAGATACGCAGTATTTT,CSVVAGGPGDTQYF
TRBD1,TRBV7-9,once,15,TRBJ2-5,TGTGCCAGCAGCAACCGGGACAGGGGGCAAGAGACCCAGTACTTC,CASSNRDRGQETQYF
TRBD2,TRBV12-3/TRBV12-4,.,13,TRBJ2-3,TGTGCCACTCAAGCGGGGGCCACAGATACGCAGTATTTT,CATQAGATDTQYF
TRBD2,TRBV5-6,.,17,TRBJ2-1,TGTGCCAGCAGCTTGGCAAGCGGGGGACTTTCCTACAATGAGCAGTTCTTC,CASSLASGGLSYNEQFF